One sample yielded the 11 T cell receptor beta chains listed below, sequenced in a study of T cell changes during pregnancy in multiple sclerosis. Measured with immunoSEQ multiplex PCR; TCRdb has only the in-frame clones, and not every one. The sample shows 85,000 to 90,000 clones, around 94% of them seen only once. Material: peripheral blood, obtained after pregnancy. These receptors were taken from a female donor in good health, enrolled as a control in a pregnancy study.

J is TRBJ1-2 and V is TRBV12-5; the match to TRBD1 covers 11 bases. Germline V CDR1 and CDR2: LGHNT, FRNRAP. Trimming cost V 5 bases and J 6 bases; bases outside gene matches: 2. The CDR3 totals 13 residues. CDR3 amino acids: CASGLGQGDGYTF. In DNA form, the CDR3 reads TGTGCTAGTGGTCTGGGACAGGGGGATGGCTACACCTTC.

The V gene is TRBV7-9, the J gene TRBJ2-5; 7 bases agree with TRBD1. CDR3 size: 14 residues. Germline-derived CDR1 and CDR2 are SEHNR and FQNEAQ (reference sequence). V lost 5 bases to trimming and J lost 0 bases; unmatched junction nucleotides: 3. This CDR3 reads CASSEQGNQETQYF. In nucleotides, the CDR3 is TGTGCCAGCAGCGAACAGGGGAACCAAGAGACCCAGTACTTC.

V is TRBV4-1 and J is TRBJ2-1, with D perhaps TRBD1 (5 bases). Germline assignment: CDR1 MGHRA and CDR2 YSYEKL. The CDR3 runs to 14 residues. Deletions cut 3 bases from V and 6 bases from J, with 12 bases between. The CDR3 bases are TGCGCCAGCAGCCAGTTCCAGGGTCCCAATGAGCAGTTCTTC. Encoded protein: CASSQFQGPNEQFF.

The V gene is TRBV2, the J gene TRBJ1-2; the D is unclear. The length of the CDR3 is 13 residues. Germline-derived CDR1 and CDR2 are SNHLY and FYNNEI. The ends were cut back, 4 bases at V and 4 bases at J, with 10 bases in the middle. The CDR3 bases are TGTGCCAGCAGTGTGAAAGAAGCCTATGGCTACACCTTC. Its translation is CASSVKEAYGYTF.

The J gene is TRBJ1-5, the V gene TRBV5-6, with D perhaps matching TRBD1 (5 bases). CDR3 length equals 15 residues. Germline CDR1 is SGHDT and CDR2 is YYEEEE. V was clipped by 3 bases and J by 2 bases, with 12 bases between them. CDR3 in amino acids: CASSSGLLGNQPQHF. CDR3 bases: TGTGCCAGCAGCTCGGGACTACTGGGCAATCAGCCCCAGCATTTT.

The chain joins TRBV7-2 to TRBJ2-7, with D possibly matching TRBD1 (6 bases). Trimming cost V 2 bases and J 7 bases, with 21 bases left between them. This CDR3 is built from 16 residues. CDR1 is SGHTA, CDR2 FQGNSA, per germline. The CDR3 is CASSLIGGSYLVEQYF. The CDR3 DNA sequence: TGTGCCAGCAGCTTAATTGGGGGCTCCTATTTGGTTGAGCAGTACTTC.

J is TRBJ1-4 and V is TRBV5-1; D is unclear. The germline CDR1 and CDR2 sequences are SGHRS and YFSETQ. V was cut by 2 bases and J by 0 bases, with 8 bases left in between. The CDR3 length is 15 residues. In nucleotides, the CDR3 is TGCGCCAGCAGCTTCGGAGACGCAACTAATGAAAAACTGTTTTTT. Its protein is CASSFGDATNEKLFF.

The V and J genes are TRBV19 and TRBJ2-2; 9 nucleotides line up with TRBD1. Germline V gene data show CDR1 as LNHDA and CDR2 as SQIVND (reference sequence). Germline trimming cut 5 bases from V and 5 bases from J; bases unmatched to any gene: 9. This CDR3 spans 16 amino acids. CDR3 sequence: CASSPLDRGKTGELFF. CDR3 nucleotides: TGTGCCAGTAGTCCCCTCGACAGGGGGAAAACCGGGGAGCTGTTTTTT.

CDR3 residues: CASSSTGSGEQYF. The CDR3 DNA sequence: TGTGCCAGCAGTTCCACAGGGTCCGGCGAGCAGTACTTC. The gene calls are TRBV28 and TRBJ2-7; weak D call: TRBD1 (6 bases). Trimming took off 4 bases at V and 6 bases at J, with 13 bases between the two ends. Germline assignment: CDR1 MDHEN and CDR2 SYDVKM. The CDR3 consists of 13 residues.

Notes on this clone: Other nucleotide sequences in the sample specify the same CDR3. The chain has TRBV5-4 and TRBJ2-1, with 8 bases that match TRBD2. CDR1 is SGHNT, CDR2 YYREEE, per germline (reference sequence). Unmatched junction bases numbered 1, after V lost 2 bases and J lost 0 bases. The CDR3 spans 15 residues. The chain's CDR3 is CASSFSGSSYNEQFF. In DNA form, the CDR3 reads TGTGCCAGCAGCTTCAGCGGGAGCTCCTACAATGAGCAGTTCTTC.

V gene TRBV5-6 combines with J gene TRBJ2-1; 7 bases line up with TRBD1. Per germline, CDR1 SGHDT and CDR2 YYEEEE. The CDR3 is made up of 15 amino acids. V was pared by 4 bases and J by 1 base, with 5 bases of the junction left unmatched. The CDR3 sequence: CASSRATGSYNEQFF. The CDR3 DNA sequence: TGTGCCAGCAGCAGGGCGACAGGGTCCTACAATGAGCAGTTCTTC.